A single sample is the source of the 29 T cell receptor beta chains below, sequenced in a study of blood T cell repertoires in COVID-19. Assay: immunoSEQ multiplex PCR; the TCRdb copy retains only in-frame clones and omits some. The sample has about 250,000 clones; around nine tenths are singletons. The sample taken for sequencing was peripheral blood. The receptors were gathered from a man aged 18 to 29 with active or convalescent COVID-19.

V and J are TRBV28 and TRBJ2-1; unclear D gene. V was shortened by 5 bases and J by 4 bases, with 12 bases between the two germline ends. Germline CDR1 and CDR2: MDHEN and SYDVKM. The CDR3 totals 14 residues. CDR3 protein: CASSPAQTYNEQFF. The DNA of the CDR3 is TGTGCCAGCAGTCCCGCACAGACATACAATGAGCAGTTCTTC.

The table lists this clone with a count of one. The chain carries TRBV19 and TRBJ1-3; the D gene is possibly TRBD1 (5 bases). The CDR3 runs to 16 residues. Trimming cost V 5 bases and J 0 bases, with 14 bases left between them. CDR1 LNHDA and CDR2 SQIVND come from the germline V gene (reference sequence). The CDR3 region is CASSLRAGRSGNTIYF. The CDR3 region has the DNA TGTGCCAGTAGTCTCCGGGCGGGGCGCTCTGGAAACACCATATATTTT.

The CDR3 here is CASSSASSPSGGDGYTF. DNA for the CDR3: TGCGCCAGCAGCTCCGCGTCAAGCCCCTCAGGGGGAGATGGCTACACCTTC. The V and J genes are TRBV5-1 and TRBJ1-2; TRBD1 matches at 7 bases. This CDR3 is built from 17 residues. Germline values: CDR1 SGHRS, CDR2 YFSETQ. Unmatched junction bases numbered 17, after V lost 3 bases and J lost 6 bases. The entire variable domain, with the rest obtained from reference TRBV5-1 and TRBJ1-2, is as follows: KAGVTQTPRYLIKTRGQQVTLSCSPISGHRSVSWYQQTPGQGLQFLFEYFSETQRNKGNFPGRFSGRQFSNSRSEMNVSTLELGDSALYLCASSSASSPSGGDGYTFGSGTRLTVV.

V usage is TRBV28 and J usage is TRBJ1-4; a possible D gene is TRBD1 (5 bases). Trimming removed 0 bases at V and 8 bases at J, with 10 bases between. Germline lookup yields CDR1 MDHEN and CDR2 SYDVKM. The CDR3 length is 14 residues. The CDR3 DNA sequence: TGTGCCAGCAGTTTATGGCAGGGAGGGGAAAAACTGTTTTTT. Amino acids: CASSLWQGGEKLFF.

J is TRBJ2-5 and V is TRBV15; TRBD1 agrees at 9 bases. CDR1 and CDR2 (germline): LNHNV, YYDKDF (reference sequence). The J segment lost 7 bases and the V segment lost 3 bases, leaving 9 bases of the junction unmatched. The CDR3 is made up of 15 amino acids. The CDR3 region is CATSSAGQGIRTQYF. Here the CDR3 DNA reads TGTGCCACCAGCAGTGCCGGACAGGGGATACGGACCCAGTACTTC.

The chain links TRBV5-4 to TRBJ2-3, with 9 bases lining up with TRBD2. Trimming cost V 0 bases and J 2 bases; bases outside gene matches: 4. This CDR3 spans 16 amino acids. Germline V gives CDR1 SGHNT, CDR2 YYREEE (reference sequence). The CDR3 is CASSLDAGGNTDTQYF. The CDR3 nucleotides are TGTGCCAGCAGCTTGGATGCGGGGGGGAACACAGATACGCAGTATTTT.

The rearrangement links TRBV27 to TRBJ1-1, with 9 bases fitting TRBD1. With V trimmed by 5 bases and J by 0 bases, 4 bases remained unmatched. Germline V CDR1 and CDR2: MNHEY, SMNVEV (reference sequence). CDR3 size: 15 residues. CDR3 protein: CASSPGTGLNTEAFF. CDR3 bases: TGTGCCAGCAGTCCCGGGACAGGGTTGAACACTGAAGCTTTCTTT.

This CDR3 is CAAVVRDIKAEAFF. The CDR3 DNA is TGTGCCGCAGTCGTTCGGGACATAAAGGCTGAAGCTTTCTTT. The chain couples TRBV14 to TRBJ1-1, with D possibly matching TRBD1 (6 bases). This CDR3 is 14 amino acids long. With 11 bases removed from V and 6 bases from J, the gap between germline ends came to 22 bases. Germline loops: CDR1 SGHDN, CDR2 FVKESK.

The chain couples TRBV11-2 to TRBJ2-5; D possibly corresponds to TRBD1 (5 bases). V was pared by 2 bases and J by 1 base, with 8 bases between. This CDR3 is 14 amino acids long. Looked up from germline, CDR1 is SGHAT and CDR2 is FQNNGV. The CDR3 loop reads CASSLRQFQETQYF. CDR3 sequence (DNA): TGTGCCAGCAGCTTAAGACAGTTCCAAGAGACCCAGTACTTC.

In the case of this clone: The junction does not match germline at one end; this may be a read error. CDR3 sequence (DNA): TGTGCCAGTAGCATAGACTCGAGGAACAATCAGCCCCAGCATTTT. Translated, it gives CASSIDSRNNQPQHF. The V call is TRBV19, the J call TRBJ1-5; D is uncertain. The CDR3 sequence is 15 residues long. From germline, CDR1 is LNHDA and CDR2 SQIVND (reference sequence).

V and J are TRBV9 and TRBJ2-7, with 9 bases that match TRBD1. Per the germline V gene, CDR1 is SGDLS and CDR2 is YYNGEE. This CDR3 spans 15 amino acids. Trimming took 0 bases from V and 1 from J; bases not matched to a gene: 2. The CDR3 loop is CASSVDGQGSYEQYF. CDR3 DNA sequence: TGTGCCAGCAGCGTAGATGGACAGGGGTCCTACGAGCAGTACTTC.

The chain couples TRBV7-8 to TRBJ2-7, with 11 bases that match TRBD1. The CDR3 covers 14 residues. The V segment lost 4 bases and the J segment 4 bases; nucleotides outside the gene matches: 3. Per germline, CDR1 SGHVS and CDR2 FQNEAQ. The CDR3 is CASSWTGGPYEQYF. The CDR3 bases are TGTGCCAGCAGCTGGACAGGGGGCCCTTACGAGCAGTACTTC. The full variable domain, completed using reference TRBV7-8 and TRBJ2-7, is GAGVSQSPRYKVAKRGQDVALRCDPISGHVSLFWYQQALGQGPEFLTYFQNEAQLDKSGLPSDRFFAERPEGSVSTLKIQRTQQEDSAVYLCASSWTGGPYEQYFGPGTRLTVT.

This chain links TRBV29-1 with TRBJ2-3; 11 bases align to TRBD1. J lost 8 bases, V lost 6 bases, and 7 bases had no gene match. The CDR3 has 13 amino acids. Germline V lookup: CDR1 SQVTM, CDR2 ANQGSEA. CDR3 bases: TGCAGCGTCGGACAGGGGGCTGAGGGTACGCAGTATTTT. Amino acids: CSVGQGAEGTQYF.

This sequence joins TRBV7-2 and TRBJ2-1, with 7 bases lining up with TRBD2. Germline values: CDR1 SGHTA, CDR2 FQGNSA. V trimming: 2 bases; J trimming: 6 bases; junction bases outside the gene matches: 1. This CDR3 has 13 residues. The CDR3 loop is CASSLSGINEQFF. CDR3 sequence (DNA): TGTGCCAGCAGCTTAAGCGGGATCAATGAGCAGTTCTTC.

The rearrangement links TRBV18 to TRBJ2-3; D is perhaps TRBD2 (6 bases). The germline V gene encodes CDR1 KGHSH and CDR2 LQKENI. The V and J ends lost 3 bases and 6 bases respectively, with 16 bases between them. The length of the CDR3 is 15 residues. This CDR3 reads CASSPLALGLDTQYF. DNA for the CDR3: TGTGCCAGCTCACCCCTAGCGCTCGGTCTGGATACGCAGTATTTT.

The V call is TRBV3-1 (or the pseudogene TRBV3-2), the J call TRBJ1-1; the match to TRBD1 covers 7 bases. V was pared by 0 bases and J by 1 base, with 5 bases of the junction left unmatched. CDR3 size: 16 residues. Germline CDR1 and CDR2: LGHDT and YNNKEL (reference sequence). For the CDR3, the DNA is TGTGCCAGCAGCCAAGATTACGGGACAGAGAACACTGAAGCTTTCTTT. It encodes CASSQDYGTENTEAFF.

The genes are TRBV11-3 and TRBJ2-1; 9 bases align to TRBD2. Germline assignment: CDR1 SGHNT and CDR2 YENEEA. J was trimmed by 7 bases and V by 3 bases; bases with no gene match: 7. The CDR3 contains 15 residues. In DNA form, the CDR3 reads TGTGCCAGCAGCTTCCGAAATAGCGGGAGAAATGAGCAGTTCTTC. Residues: CASSFRNSGRNEQFF.

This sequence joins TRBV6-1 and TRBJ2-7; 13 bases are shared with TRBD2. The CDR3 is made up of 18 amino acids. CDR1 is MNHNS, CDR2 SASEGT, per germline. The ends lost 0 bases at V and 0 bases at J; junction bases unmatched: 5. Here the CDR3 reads CASSEAGLAGARSYEQYF. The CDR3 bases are TGTGCCAGCAGTGAAGCAGGACTAGCGGGAGCCCGCTCCTACGAGCAGTACTTC.

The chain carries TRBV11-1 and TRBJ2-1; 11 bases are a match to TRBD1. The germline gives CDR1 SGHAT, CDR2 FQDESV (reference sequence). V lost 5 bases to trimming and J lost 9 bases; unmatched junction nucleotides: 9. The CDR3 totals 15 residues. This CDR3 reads CASSPTGQGVFEQFF. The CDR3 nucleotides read TGTGCCAGCAGCCCTACGGGACAGGGGGTTTTTGAGCAGTTCTTC.

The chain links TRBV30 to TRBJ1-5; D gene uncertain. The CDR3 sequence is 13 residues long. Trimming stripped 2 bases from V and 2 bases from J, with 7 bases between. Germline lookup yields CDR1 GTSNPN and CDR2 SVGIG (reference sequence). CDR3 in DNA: TGTGCCTGGAGTCACCGGGGCAATCAGCCCCAGCATTTT. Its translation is CAWSHRGNQPQHF.

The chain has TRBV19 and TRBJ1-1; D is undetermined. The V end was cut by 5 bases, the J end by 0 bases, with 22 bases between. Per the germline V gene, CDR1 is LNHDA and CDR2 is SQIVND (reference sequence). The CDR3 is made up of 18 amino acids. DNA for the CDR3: TGTGCCAGTAGTCCCTATCGGCAAGGCGGAAGAATGAACACTGAAGCTTTCTTT. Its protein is CASSPYRQGGRMNTEAFF.

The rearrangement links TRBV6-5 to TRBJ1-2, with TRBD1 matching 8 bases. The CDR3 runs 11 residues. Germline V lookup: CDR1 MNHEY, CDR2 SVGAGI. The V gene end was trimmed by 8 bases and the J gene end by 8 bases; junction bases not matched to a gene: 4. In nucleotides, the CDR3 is TGTGCCAGCCAGGGGGCGGAAGGCTACACCTTC. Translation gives CASQGAEGYTF.

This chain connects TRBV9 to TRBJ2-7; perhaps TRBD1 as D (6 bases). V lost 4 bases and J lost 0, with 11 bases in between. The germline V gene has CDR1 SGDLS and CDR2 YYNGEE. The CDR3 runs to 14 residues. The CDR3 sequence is CASSTQTGSYEQYF. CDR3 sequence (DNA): TGTGCCAGCAGCACTCAGACAGGCTCCTACGAGCAGTACTTC.

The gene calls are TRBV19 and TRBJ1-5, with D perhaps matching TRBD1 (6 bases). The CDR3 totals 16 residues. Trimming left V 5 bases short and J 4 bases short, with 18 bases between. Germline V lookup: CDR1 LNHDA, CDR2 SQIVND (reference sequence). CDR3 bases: TGTGCCAGTAGTCCTCCAGGAGGGGGGGCTAATCAGCCCCAGCATTTT. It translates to CASSPPGGGANQPQHF.

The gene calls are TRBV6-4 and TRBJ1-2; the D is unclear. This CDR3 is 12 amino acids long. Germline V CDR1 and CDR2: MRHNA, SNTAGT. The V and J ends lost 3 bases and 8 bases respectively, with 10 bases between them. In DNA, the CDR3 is TGTGCCAGCAGTGATGGCCTCGGGGGCTACACCTTC. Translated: CASSDGLGGYTF.

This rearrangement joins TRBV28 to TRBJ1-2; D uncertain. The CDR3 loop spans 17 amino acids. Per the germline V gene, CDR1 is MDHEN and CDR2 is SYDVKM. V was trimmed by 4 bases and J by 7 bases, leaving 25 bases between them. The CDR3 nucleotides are TGTGCCAGCAGTTCCTCCGGTACGTCCCCCGGTAAGAGTGGCTACACCTTC. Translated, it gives CASSSSGTSPGKSGYTF.

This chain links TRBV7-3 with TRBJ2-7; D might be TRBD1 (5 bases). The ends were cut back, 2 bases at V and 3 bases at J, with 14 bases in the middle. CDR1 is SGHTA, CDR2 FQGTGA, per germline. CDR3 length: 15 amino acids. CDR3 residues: CASSLGNTGFYEQYF. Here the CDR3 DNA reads TGTGCCAGCAGCTTAGGGAATACAGGATTCTACGAGCAGTACTTC.

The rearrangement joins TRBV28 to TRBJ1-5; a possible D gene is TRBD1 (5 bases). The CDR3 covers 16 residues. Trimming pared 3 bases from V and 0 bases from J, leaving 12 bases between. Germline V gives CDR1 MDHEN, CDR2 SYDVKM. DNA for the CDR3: TGTGCCAGCAGTTTGTTGGGGGGACGTAGCAATCAGCCCCAGCATTTT. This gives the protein CASSLLGGRSNQPQHF. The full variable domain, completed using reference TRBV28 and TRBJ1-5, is DVKVTQSSRYLVKRTGEKVFLECVQDMDHENMFWYRQDPGLGLRLIYFSYDVKMKEKGDIPEGYSVSREKKERFSLILESASTNQTSMYLCASSLLGGRSNQPQHFGDGTRLSIL.

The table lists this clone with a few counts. The CDR3 DNA follows: TGTGCCATCAGTGGGGGACTAGCGGGGGGGCCGCTGAGCACAGATACGCAGTATTTT. Protein product: CAISGGLAGGPLSTDTQYF. This rearrangement joins TRBV10-3 to TRBJ2-3; TRBD2 aligns across 16 bases. Trimming took 4 bases from V and 0 from J; bases not matched to a gene: 7. CDR1 ENHRY and CDR2 SYGVKD come from the germline V gene. This CDR3 spans 19 amino acids.